This T cell receptor (beta chain) was captured in a study of T cells in Graves' hyperthyroidism and ophthalmopathy. The source material, RNA transcripts, was used to amplify TCR beta CDR3 regions. Using the HTBI primer set, a first-round RT-PCR was run on the TCR CDR3. TCRdb analysed the multiplex PCR reads with MiXCR anew, one entry per CDR3 protein. The data show roughly 290,000 distinct CDR3 sequences, around 15% seen once. Germline CDR1 is MNHNS and CDR2 is SASEGT. With 7 bases removed from V and 2 bases from J, the gap between germline ends came to 9 bases. The CDR3 contains 14 residues. What was sequenced was blood. This TCR was recovered from an older woman with Graves' ophthalmopathy. The V call is TRBV6-1, the J call TRBJ2-6; no firm D call. CDR3 in DNA: TGTGCCAGCAACAGAGGACCTGGGGCCAACGTCCTGACTTTC. Translating it yields CASNRGPGANVLTF.